Only a few counts were recorded for the clone carrying this T cell receptor (beta chain). Its antigen remains unidentified. The authors ran a second PCR of roughly 6 to 11 cycles using a sample-barcoded 5' primer and a J-beta primer mix. In TCRdb, the 5' RACE reads were re-called with MiXCR into one record per CDR3 protein. The sample shows 1.5 million to 2 million distinct CDR3 sequences, less than 50% of them seen only once. This sample was taken from a study of blood T cells in healthy people across ages. The study's findings and limits: Versus aged donors, long-lived donors had higher diversity and more naive CD4+ cells.

This CDR3 contains 13 residues. V lost 7 bases, J lost 6 bases, and 6 bases stayed unmatched. What was sequenced was blood. This clonotype was sampled from a woman between 40 and 55 years old in good health. The chain links TRBV12-3 or TRBV12-4 to TRBJ2-1; 7 positions agree with TRBD2. The CDR3 region is CASNGGGVNEQFF. CDR3 DNA: TGTGCCAGCAATGGGGGGGGGGTCAATGAGCAGTTCTTC.